The sequence of this T cell receptor beta chain was determined in a study of T-cell reconstitution after alpha-beta-depleted transplantation in children. Study-wide points: Roughly two months post-transplant, alpha-beta T cells reportedly originated from several hundred graft clones that had expanded. It was newly produced T cells that mostly accounted for T-cell counts and diversity one year after transplant.

Trimming pared 5 bases from V and 4 bases from J, leaving 17 bases between. This CDR3 has 15 residues. CDR1 SGHAT and CDR2 FQNNGV come from the germline V gene. The authors prepared the TCRbeta library with unique molecular identifiers. Each CDR3 protein is one row after TCRdb ran MiXCR on the PCR reads. The sample lists about 440,000 distinct CDR3 sequences; around 46% were seen once. In the case of this clonotype: Its antigen is not identified.

The receptor was derived from a girl aged 2 to 10 with aplastic anemia, due to receive a stem cell transplant. The sample in question was PBMCs, obtained before TCRalphabeta/CD19-depleted stem cell transplant. The rearrangement links TRBV11-2 to TRBJ2-5, with D possibly matching TRBD2 (7 bases). In DNA form, the CDR3 reads TGTGCCAGCAGCCAGGGGAGGGCCCCCGGAGAGACCCAGTACTTC. This encodes CASSQGRAPGETQYF.